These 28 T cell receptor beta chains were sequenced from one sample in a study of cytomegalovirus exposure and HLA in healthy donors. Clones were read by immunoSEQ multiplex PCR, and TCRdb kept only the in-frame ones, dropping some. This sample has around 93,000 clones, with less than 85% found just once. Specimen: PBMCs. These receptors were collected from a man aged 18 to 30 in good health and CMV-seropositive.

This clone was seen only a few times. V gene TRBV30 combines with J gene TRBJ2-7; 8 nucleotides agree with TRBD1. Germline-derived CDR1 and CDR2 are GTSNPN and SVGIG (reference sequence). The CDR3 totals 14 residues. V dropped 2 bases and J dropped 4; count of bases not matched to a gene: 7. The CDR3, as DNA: TGTGCCTGGAGTCCCGGACAGGGCGTATACGAGCAGTACGTC. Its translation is CAWSPGQGVYEQYV.

The CDR3 here is CASSSVAEAFF. The CDR3, as DNA: TGTGCCAGTAGCAGTGTTGCTGAAGCTTTCTTT. The genes are TRBV19 and TRBJ1-1; D is unclear. The CDR3 length is 11 residues. V lost 6 bases to trimming and J lost 6 bases, with 8 bases between them. Germline loops: CDR1 LNHDA, CDR2 SQIVND (reference sequence).

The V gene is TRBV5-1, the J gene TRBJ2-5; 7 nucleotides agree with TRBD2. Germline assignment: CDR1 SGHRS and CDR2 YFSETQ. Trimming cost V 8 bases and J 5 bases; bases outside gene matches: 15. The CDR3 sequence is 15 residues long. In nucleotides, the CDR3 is TGCGCCAGTCAAGATAATGCAGCGGGAATGGAGACCCAGTACTTC. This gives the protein CASQDNAAGMETQYF.

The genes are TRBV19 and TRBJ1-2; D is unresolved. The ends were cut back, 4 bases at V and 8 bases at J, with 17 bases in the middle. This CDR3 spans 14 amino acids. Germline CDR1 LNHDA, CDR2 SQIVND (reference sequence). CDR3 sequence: CASSSGEGAGGYTF. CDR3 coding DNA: TGTGCCAGTAGTAGCGGAGAGGGAGCCGGGGGCTACACCTTC.

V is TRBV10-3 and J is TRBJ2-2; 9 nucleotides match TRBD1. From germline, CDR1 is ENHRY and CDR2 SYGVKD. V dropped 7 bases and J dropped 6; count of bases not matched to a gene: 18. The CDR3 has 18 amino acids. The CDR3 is CAIKWEFTGGQEAGELFF. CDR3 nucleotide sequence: TGTGCCATCAAATGGGAGTTTACAGGGGGCCAAGAGGCCGGGGAGCTGTTTTTT.

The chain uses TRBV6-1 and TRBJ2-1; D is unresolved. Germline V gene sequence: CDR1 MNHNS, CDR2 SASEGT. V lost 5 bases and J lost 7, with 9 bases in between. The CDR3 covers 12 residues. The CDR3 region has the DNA TGTGCCAGCAGTCCACCCCGGAATGAGCAGTTCTTC. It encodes CASSPPRNEQFF.

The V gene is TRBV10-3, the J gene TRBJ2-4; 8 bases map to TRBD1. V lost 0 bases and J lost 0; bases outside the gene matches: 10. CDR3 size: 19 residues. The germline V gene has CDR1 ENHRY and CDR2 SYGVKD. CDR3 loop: CAISESGDRIRLAKNIQYF. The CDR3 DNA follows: TGTGCCATCAGTGAGTCCGGGGACAGGATAAGACTAGCCAAAAACATTCAGTACTTC.

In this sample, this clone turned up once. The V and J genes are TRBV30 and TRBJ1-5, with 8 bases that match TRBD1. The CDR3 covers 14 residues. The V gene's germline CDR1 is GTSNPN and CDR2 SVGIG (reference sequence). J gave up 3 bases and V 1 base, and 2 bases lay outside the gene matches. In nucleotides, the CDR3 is TGTGCCTGGAGTGCAGGGGGCCACAATCAGCCCCAGCATTTT. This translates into CAWSAGGHNQPQHF.

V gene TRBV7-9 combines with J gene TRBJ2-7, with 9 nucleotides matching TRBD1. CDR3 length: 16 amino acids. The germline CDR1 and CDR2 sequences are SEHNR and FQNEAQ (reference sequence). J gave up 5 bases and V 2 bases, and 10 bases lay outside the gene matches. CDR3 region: CASSLSLGDRVHEQYF. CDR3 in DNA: TGTGCCAGCAGCTTAAGCCTTGGGGACAGGGTCCACGAGCAGTACTTC.

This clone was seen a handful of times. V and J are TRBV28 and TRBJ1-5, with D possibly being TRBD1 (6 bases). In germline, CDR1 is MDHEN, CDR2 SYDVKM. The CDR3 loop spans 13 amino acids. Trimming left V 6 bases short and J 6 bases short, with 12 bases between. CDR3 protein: CASRLIRGQPQHF. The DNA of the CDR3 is TGTGCCAGCAGACTGATCAGGGGTCAGCCCCAGCATTTT.

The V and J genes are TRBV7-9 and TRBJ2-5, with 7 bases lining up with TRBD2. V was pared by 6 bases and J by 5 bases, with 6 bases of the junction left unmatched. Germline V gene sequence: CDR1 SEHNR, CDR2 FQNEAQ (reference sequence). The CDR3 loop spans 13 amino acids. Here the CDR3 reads CASRGIGRETQYF. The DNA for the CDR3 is TGTGCCAGCAGGGGTATCGGGAGGGAGACCCAGTACTTC.

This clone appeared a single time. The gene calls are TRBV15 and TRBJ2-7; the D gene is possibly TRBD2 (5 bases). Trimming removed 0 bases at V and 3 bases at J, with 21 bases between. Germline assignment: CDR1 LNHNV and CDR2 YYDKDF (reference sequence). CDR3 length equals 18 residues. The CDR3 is CATSREVIGLAGYYEQYF. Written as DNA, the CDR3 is TGTGCCACCAGCAGAGAGGTCATAGGTCTAGCCGGGTACTACGAGCAGTACTTC.

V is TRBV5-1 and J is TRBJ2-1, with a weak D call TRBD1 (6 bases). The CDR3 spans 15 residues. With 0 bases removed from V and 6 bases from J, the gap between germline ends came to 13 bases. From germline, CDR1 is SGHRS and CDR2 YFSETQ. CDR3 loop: CASSLAPGAVNEQFF. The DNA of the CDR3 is TGCGCCAGCAGCTTGGCTCCAGGGGCCGTCAATGAGCAGTTCTTC.

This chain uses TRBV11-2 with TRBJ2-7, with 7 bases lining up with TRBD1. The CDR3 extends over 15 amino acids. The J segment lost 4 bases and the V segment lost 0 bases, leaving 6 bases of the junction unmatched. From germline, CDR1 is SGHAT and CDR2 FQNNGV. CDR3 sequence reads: CASSLERGQAYEQYV. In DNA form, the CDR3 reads TGTGCCAGCAGCTTAGAAAGAGGACAGGCGTACGAGCAGTACGTC.

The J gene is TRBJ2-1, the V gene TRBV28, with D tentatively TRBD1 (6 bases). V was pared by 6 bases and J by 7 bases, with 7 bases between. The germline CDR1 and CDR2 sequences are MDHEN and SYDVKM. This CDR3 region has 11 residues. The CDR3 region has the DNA TGTGCCAGCAGAACAGGGAATGAGCAGTTCTTC. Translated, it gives CASRTGNEQFF.

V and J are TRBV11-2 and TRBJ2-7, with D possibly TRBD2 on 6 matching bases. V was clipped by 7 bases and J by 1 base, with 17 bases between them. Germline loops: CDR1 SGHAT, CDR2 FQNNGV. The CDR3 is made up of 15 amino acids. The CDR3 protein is CASTLSMGGSYEQYF. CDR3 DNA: TGTGCCAGCACCCTGTCTATGGGGGGATCCTACGAGCAGTACTTC.

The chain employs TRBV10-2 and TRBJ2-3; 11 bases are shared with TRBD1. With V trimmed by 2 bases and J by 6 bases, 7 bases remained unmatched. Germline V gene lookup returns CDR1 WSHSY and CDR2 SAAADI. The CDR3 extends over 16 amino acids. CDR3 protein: CASSEAGQGVRDTQYF. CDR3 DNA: TGCGCCAGCAGTGAGGCGGGACAGGGGGTTAGGGATACGCAGTATTTT.

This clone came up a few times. The CDR3 DNA reads TGTGCCAGCAGGCAGGGACAGGGATCCTACGAGCAGTACGTC. This codes for CASRQGQGSYEQYV. This chain links TRBV2 with TRBJ2-7; 9 bases agree with TRBD1. The junction had 4 bases not matched to a gene; V was cut back by 6 bases and J by 1 base. The CDR3 consists of 14 residues. Germline V gene sequence: CDR1 SNHLY, CDR2 FYNNEI.

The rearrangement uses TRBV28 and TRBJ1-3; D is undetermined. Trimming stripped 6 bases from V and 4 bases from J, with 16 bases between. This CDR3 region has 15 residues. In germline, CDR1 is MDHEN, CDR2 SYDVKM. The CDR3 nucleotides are TGTGCCAGCAGCTTAGGGCACAGCCTAGGAAACACCATATATTTT. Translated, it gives CASSLGHSLGNTIYF.

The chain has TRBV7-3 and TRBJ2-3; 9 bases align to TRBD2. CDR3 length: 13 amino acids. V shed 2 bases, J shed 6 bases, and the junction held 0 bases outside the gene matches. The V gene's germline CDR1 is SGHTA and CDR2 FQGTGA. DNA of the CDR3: TGTGCCAGCAGCTTAGGACTAGCGGATACGCAGTATTTT. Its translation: CASSLGLADTQYF.

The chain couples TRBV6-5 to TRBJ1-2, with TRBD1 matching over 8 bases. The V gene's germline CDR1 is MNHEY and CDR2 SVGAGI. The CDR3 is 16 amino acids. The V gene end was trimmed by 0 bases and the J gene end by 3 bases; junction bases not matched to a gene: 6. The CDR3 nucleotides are TGTGCCAGCAGTTACTCGATCGAGGGACAGGACTATGGCTACACCTTC. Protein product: CASSYSIEGQDYGYTF.

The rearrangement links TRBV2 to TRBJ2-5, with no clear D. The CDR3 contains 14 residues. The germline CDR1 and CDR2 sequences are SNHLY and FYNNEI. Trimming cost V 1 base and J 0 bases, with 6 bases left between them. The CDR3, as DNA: TGTGCCAGCAGTGAAGACAGCCACCAAGAGACCCAGTACTTC. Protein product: CASSEDSHQETQYF.

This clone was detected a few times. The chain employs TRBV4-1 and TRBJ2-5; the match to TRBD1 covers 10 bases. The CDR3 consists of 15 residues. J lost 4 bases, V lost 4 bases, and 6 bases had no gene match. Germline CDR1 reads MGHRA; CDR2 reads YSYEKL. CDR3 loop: CASSPGTGDLETQYF. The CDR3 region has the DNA TGCGCCAGCAGCCCCGGGACAGGGGATTTAGAGACCCAGTACTTC.

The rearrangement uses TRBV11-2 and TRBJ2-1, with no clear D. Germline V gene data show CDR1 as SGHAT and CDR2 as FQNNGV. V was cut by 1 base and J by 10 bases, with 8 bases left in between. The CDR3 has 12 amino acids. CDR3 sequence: CASSLALQEQFF. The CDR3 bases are TGTGCCAGCAGCTTAGCCCTTCAGGAGCAGTTCTTC.

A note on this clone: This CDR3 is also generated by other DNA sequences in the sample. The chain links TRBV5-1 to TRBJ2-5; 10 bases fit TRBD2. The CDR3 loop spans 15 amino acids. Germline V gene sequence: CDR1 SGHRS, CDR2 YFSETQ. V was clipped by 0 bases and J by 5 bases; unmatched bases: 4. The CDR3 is CASSLGLAGVETQYF. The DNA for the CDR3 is TGCGCCAGCAGCTTGGGGCTAGCGGGAGTCGAGACCCAGTACTTC.

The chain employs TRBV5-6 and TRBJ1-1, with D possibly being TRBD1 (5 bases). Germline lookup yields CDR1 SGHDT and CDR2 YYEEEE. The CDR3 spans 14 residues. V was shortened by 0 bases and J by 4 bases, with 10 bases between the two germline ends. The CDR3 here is CASSLATGGTEAFF. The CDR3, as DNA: TGTGCCAGCAGCTTGGCCACGGGGGGCACTGAAGCTTTCTTT.

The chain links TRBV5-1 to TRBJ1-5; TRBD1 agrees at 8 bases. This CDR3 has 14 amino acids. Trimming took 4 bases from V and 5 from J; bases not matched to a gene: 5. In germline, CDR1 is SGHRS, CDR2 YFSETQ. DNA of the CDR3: TGCGCCAGCAGCCCGAACAGGGGGGATCAGCCCCAGCATTTT. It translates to CASSPNRGDQPQHF.

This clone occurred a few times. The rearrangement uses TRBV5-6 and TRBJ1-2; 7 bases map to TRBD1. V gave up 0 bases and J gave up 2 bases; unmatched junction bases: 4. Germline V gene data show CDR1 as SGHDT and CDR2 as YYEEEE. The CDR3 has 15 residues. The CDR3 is CASSLVTGINYGYTF. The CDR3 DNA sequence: TGTGCCAGCAGCTTGGTGACAGGGATCAACTATGGCTACACCTTC.